This is a list of T cell receptor beta chains from one sample in a study of cytomegalovirus exposure and HLA in healthy donors. The assay was immunoSEQ multiplex PCR, and TCRdb's table has in-frame clones only and misses some. The sample carries under 200,000 clones, approximately 80% recorded once. The specimen was PBMCs. The receptors come from a man in his late teens or twenties in good health and CMV-seropositive. CDR3s include the opening cysteine and the closing phenylalanine or tryptophan.

V: TRBV4-2; J: TRBJ2-7; length: 14; CDR3: CASSQGGLKNEQYF
V: TRBV19; J: TRBJ1-1; length: 14; CDR3: CASSLPWTGTEAFF
V: TRBV4-3; J: TRBJ1-4; length: 15; CDR3: CASSRSPGQGMYVVF
V: TRBV5-1; J: TRBJ1-3; length: 15; CDR3: CASSSTGLSGNTIYF
V: TRBV6-5; J: TRBJ1-2; length: 13; CDR3: CASSPWERDGYTF
V: TRBV7-9; J: TRBJ1-5; length: 12; CDR3: CASSPSNQPQHF
V: TRBV14; J: TRBJ1-4; length: 17; CDR3: CASSQSAHRGRNEKLFF
V: TRBV13; J: TRBJ2-2; length: 13; CDR3: CASLIGSTGELFF
V: TRBV19; J: TRBJ2-7; length: 16; CDR3: CASSYSPAQRGNEQYF
V: TRBV5-4; J: TRBJ2-1; length: 16; CDR3: CASSLGGGGSRNEQFF
V: TRBV5-1; J: TRBJ2-2; length: 17; CDR3: CASSLSIQGAHTGELFF
V: TRBV7-9; J: TRBJ2-7; length: 15; CDR3: CASSTPDRRPYEQYF
V: TRBV19; J: TRBJ1-1; length: 12; CDR3: CASNFRTGMAFF
V: TRBV2; J: TRBJ1-6; length: 15; CDR3: CASSAQGLNNSPLHF
V: TRBV5-6; J: TRBJ2-7; length: 16; CDR3: CASSLLPGQGTYEQYF
V: TRBV7-9; J: TRBJ1-3; length: 14; CDR3: CASSRVNYGNTIYF
V: TRBV10-3; J: TRBJ1-6; length: 12; CDR3: CAVGQGASPLHF
V: TRBV4-3; J: TRBJ2-7; length: 13; CDR3: CASSQGAGDEQYF
V: TRBV18; J: TRBJ2-1; length: 13; CDR3: CASSPPRRVGQFF
V: TRBV6-1; J: TRBJ1-3; length: 13; CDR3: CASDRDSGNTIYF
V: TRBV27; J: TRBJ2-1; length: 16; CDR3: CASSLSKDTLRNEQFF
V: TRBV5-1; J: TRBJ2-3; length: 14; CDR3: CASSLTGYTDTQYF
V: TRBV6-5; J: TRBJ1-2; length: 13; CDR3: CASSYSQGYGYTF
V: TRBV5-1; J: TRBJ2-1; length: 15; CDR3: CASSFGTISSNEQFF
V: TRBV2; J: TRBJ2-7; length: 14; CDR3: CASRWTDGSYEQYF
V: TRBV10-3; J: TRBJ1-1; length: 13; CDR3: CAISRDRGTEAFF
V: TRBV11-2; J: TRBJ2-5; length: 16; CDR3: CASSAGTSGVVETQYF
V: TRBV10-2; J: TRBJ1-2; length: 15; CDR3: CASSDWDRGIYGYTF
V: TRBV27; J: TRBJ2-1; length: 16; CDR3: CASSSLLGSSYNEQFF
V: TRBV6-1; J: TRBJ2-1; length: 13; CDR3: CASSVPGYNEQFF
V: TRBV5-1; J: TRBJ2-3; length: 13; CDR3: CASGASGTDTQYF
V: TRBV7-3; J: TRBJ2-6; length: 14; CDR3: CASSLSSGANVLTF
V: TRBV7-9; J: TRBJ1-4; length: 14; CDR3: CASPSGGDNEKLFF
V: TRBV6-1; J: TRBJ2-7; length: 14; CDR3: CASIALAGIYEQYF
V: TRBV5-8; J: TRBJ1-5; length: 15; CDR3: CASSIGQASNQPQHF
V: TRBV19; J: TRBJ2-3; length: 16; CDR3: CASRHGQGFSTDTQYF
V: TRBV30; J: TRBJ2-7; length: 12; CDR3: CAWGTQSYEQYF
V: TRBV7-2; J: TRBJ1-4; length: 17; CDR3: CASSPHITLPTNEKLFF
V: TRBV29-1; J: TRBJ2-5; length: 13; CDR3: CSVEDGLAGTQYF
V: TRBV6-5; J: TRBJ1-1; length: 14; CDR3: CASSYTQGFSEAFF
V: TRBV9; J: TRBJ2-1; length: 22; CDR3: CASSVDGAAGLAGVYGNRQQFF
V: TRBV12-1; J: TRBJ2-7; length: 14; CDR3: CASSSLPGRGEQYF
V: TRBV5-8; J: TRBJ2-5; length: 14; CDR3: CASSYTGDQETQYF
V: TRBV11-3; J: TRBJ2-3; length: 16; CDR3: CASSTNSGGGTDTQYF
V: TRBV14; J: TRBJ1-2; length: 15; CDR3: CASSQVHRGDYGYTF
V: TRBV5-1; J: TRBJ2-1; length: 14; CDR3: CASSLVREDDEQFF
V: TRBV6-4; J: TRBJ2-1; length: 13; CDR3: CASSGPGGAEQFF
V: TRBV11-2; J: TRBJ1-3; length: 15; CDR3: CASTPPGQGGNTIYF